This TCR beta chain was recovered during a study of CXCR3-negative and CXCR3-positive naive CD8 T cells. Broader study findings: Both of the naive subsets showed about the same high diversity, but memory CD8+ cells had much less.

Of note for this clonotype: Antigen unknown.

CDR1 is SQVTM, CDR2 ANQGSEA, per germline. The CDR3 is 15 amino acids. The TRB cDNA libraries were prepared by 5' RACE with UMI labels. TCRdb re-called the 5' RACE reads; every CDR3 protein appears as one record, without DNA. This sample's table has over 40,000 distinct CDR3 sequences. The receptor was isolated from a human donor in good health. Some clones in this sample may be carry-over from other donors' samples. V gene TRBV29-1 combines with J gene TRBJ1-4; TCRdb's assignment of TRBD1 cannot be checked, as there is no DNA. Sequenced input: naive CXCR3- CD8+ T cells from blood. Subset meaning: CD45RO-CCR7+CD27+CD95- naive CD8+ T cells lacking CXCR3 (TNR3-). The CDR3: CSVEVGTATNEKLFF.